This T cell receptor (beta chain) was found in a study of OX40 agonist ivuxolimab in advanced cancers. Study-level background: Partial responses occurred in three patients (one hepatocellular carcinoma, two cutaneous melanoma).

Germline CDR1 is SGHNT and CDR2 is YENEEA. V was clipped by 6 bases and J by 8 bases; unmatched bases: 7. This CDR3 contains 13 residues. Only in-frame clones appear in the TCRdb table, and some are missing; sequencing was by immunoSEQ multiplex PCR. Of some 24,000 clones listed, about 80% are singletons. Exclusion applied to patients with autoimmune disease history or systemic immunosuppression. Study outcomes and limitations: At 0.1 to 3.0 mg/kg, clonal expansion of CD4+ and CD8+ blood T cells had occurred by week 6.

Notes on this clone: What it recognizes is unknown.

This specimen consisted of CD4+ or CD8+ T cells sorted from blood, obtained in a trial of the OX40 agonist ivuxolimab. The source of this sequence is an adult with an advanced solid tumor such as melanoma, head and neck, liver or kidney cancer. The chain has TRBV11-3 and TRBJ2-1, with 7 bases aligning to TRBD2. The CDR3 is CASSSIAGYEQFF. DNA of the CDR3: TGTGCCAGCAGTTCCATAGCGGGTTATGAGCAGTTCTTC.